This T cell receptor beta chain came from a study of blood T cell repertoires in COVID-19. With regard to this clone: A read error may account for a junction end that differs from germline.

The germline gives CDR1 KGHDR, CDR2 SFDVKD. The CDR3 extends over 13 amino acids. Repertoires were generated with immunoSEQ multiplex PCR, while TCRdb's copy carries only in-frame clones and drops some. The sample yields under 300,000 clones, 75% to 90% seen once. Sequenced material: peripheral blood. This receptor was taken from a man younger than 40 who had recovered from COVID-19. The chain is built from TRBV24-1 and TRBJ1-2; TRBD1 agrees at 8 bases. The CDR3 DNA reads as TGTGTCACCAGTGCCCGGACAGGGTATGGCTACACCTTC. Its translation: CVTSARTGYGYTF.